This T cell receptor (beta chain) comes out of a study of radiotherapy plus CTLA-4 blockade in lung cancer. Study observations and caveats: Some TCR clones had been derived from tumors. These clones expanded in peripheral blood after radiotherapy plus ipilimumab.

With respect to this clone: Its antigen remains unidentified.

The CDR3 has 13 residues. V lost 1 base and J 6 bases, leaving 7 bases between the germline ends. Germline V gene sequence: CDR1 SGHTA, CDR2 FQGNSA. Sequencing used immunoSEQ multiplex PCR; TCRdb keeps in-frame clones, though not all of them. The repertoire holds fewer than 65,000 clones, with about four fifths as singletons. The clonotype comes from a human donor with non-small cell lung cancer who had a complete response to radiotherapy plus ipilimumab. The sequencing here drew on peripheral blood, taken from a patient treated with radiotherapy plus ipilimumab. J is TRBJ1-5 and V is TRBV7-2; D is ambiguous. Here the CDR3 reads CASSLVAGQPQHF. CDR3 in DNA: TGTGCCAGCAGCTTAGTGGCAGGTCAGCCCCAGCATTTT.